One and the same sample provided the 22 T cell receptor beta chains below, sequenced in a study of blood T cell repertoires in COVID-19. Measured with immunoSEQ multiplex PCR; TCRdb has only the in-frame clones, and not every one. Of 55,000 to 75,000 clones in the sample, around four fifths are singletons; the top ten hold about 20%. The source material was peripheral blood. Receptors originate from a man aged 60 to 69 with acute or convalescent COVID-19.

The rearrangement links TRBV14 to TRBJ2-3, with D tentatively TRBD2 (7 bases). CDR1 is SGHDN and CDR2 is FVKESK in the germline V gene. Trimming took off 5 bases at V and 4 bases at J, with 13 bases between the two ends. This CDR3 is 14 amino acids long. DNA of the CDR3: TGTGCCAGCAGCAGGGGGGGTTGGGCAGATACGCAGTATTTT. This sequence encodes CASSRGGWADTQYF.

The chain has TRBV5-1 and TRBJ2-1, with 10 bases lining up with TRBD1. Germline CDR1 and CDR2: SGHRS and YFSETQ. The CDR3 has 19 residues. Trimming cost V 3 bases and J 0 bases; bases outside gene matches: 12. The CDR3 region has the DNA TGCGCCAGCAGCTACACCGGGACAGGGGCCGGAAGCTCCTACAATGAGCAGTTCTTC. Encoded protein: CASSYTGTGAGSSYNEQFF. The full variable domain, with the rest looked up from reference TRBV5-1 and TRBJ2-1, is KAGVTQTPRYLIKTRGQQVTLSCSPISGHRSVSWYQQTPGQGLQFLFEYFSETQRNKGNFPGRFSGRQFSNSRSEMNVSTLELGDSALYLCASSYTGTGAGSSYNEQFFGPGTRLTVL.

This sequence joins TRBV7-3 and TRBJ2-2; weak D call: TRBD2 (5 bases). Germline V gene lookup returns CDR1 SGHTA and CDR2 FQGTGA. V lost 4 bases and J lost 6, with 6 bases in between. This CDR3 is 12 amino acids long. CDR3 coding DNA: TGTGCCAGCAGCTGGAGGCCCGGGGAGCTGTTTTTT. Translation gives CASSWRPGELFF.

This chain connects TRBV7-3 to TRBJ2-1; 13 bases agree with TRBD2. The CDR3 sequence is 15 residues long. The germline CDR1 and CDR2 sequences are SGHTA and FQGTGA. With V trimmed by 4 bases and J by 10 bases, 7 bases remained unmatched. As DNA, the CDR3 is TGTGCCAGCAGCTCACCGGGACTAGCGGGAAGGGAGCAGTTCTTC. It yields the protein CASSSPGLAGREQFF.

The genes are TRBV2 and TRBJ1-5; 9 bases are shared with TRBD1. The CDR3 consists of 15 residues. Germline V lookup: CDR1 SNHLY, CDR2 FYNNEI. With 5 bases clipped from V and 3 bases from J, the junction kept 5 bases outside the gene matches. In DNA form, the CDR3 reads TGTGCCAGCAGTAAACAGGGGGCAAACAATCAGCCCCAGCATTTT. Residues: CASSKQGANNQPQHF.

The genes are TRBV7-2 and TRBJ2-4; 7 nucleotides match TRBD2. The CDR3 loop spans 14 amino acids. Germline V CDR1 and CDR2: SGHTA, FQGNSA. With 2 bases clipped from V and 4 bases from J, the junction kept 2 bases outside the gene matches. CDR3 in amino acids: CASSLLGGKNIQYF. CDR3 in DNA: TGTGCCAGCAGCTTACTCGGGGGGAAAAACATTCAGTACTTC.

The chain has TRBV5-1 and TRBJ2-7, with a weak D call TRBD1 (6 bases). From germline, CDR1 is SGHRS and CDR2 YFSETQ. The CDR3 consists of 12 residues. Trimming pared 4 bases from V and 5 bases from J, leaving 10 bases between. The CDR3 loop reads CASSLGQNEQYF. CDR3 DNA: TGCGCCAGCAGCCTTGGACAGAACGAGCAGTACTTC.

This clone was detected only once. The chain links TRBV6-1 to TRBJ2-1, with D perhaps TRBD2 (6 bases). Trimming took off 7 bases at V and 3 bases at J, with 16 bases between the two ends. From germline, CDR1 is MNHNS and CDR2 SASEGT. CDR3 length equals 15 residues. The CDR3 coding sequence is TGTGCCAGCACCCTCCGGGAGCCCAGCTACAATGAGCAGTTCTTC. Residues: CASTLREPSYNEQFF.

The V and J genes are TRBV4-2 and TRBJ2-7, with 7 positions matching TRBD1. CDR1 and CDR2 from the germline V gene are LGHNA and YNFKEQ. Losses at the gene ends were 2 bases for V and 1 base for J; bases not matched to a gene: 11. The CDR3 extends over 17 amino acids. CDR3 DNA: TGTGCCAGCAGCCAACATGAGGGGGCCAGTGGGTCCTACGAGCAGTACTTC. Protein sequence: CASSQHEGASGSYEQYF.

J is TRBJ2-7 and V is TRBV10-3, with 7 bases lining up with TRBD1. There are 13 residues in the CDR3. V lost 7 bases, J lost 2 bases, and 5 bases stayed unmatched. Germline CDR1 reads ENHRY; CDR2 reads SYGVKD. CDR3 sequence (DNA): TGTGCCATCACCGGGGACAGTGCCTACGAGCAGTACTTC. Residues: CAITGDSAYEQYF.

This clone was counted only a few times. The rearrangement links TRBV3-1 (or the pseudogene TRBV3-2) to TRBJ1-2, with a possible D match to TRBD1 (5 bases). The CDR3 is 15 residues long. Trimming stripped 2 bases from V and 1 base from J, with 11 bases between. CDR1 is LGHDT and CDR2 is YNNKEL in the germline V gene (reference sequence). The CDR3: CASSQTGSYNYGYTF. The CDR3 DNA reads TGTGCCAGCAGCCAAACAGGTAGCTATAACTATGGCTACACCTTC.

The CDR3: CASSQLAGEETQYF. The DNA of the CDR3 is TGTGCCAGCAGTCAACTAGCGGGGGAAGAGACCCAGTACTTC. The J gene is TRBJ2-5, the V gene TRBV6-5, with 11 bases fitting TRBD2. The J segment lost 3 bases and the V segment lost 5 bases, leaving 2 bases of the junction unmatched. The CDR3 sequence is 14 residues long. In germline, CDR1 is MNHEY, CDR2 SVGAGI.

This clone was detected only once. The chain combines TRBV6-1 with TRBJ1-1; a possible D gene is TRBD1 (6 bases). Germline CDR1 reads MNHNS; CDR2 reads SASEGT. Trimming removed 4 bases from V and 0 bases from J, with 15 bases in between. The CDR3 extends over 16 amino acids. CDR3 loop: CASSAPARGMNTEAFF. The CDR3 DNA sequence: TGTGCCAGCAGTGCACCGGCGAGGGGGATGAACACTGAAGCTTTCTTT.

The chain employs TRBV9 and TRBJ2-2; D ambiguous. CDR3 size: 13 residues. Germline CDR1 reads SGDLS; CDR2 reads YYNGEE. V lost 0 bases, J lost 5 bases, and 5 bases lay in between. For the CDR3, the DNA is TGTGCCAGCAGCGTAGGTCCAACCGGGGAGCTGTTTTTT. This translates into CASSVGPTGELFF.

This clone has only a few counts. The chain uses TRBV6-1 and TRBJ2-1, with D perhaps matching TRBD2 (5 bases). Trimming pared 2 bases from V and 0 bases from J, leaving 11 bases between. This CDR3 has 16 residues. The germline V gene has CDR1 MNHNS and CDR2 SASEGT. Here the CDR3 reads CASSETAGHSYNEQFF. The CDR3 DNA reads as TGTGCCAGCAGTGAAACGGCGGGCCACTCCTACAATGAGCAGTTCTTC.

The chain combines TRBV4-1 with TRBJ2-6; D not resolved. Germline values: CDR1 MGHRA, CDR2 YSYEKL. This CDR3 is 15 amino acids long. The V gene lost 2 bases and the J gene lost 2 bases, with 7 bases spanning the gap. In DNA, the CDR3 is TGCGCCAGCAGCCAAATAGGAGCTGGGGCCAACGTCCTGACTTTC. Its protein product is CASSQIGAGANVLTF.

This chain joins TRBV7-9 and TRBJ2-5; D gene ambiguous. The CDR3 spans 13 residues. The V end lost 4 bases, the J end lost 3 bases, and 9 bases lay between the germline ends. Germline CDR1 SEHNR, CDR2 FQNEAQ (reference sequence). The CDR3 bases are TGTGCCAGCAGCTCACTAAGAAAAGAGACCCAGTACTTC. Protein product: CASSSLRKETQYF.

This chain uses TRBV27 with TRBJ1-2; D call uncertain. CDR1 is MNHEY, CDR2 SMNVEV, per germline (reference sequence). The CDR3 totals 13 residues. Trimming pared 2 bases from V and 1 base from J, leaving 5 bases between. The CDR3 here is CASSLGVNYGYTF. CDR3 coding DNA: TGTGCCAGCAGTTTAGGAGTTAACTATGGCTACACCTTC.

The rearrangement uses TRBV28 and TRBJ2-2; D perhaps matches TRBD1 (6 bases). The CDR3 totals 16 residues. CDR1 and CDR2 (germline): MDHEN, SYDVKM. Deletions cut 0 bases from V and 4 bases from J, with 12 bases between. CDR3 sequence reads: CASSLWGADSTGELFF. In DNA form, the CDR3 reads TGTGCCAGCAGTTTATGGGGGGCGGATTCCACCGGGGAGCTGTTTTTT.

For the CDR3, the DNA is TGTGCCAGCAGCCAAGCGGGGCGGGGGTCCTACAATGAGCAGTTCTTC. Encoded protein: CASSQAGRGSYNEQFF. The chain links TRBV14 to TRBJ2-1; 7 positions agree with TRBD2. CDR3 length: 16 amino acids. J gave up 1 base and V 1 base, and 4 bases lay outside the gene matches. CDR1 is SGHDN, CDR2 FVKESK, per germline. Full variable domain (rest looked up from reference TRBV14 and TRBJ2-1): EAGVTQFPSHSVIEKGQTVTLRCDPISGHDNLYWYRRVMGKEIKFLLHFVKESKQDESGMPNNRFLAERTGGTYSTLKVQPAELEDSGVYFCASSQAGRGSYNEQFFGPGTRLTVL.

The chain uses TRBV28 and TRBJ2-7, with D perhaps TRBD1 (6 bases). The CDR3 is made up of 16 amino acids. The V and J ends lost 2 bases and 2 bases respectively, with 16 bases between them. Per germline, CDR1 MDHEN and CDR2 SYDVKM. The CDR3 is CASSLPLTGSPYEQYF. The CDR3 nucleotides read TGTGCCAGCAGTTTACCCTTGACAGGTTCTCCCTACGAGCAGTACTTC.

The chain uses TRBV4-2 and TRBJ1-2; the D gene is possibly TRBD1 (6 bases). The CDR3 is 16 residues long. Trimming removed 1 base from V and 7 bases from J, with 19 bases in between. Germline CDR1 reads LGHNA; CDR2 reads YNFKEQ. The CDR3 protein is CASSQASRQVPTGYTF. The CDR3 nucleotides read TGTGCCAGCAGCCAAGCGTCCCGACAGGTCCCGACTGGCTACACCTTC.